The 20 T cell receptor beta chains in this list originate from one sample, sequenced in a study of early T cells in non-severe SARS-CoV-2 infection. TCRdb re-derived calls from the 5' RACE reads in MiXCR, one entry per CDR3 protein. Of some 63,000 distinct CDR3 sequences listed, 10% to 15% were seen once; the top ten hold approximately 4.6%. The source material was whole blood. The source is an adult who was a healthcare worker with PCR-confirmed SARS-CoV-2 infection or an uninfected control (not recorded which).

In its sample, this clonotype was seen many times. This is likely a read error, given that the CDR3 carries no conserved phenylalanine or tryptophan at its end. CDR3 DNA sequence: TGTGCCAGCAGCCAGGCCGGGACTACCGAAGAGACCCAGTACTTG. Encoded protein: CASSQAGTTEETQYL. The chain couples TRBV4-2 to TRBJ2-5; TRBD2 matches 7 bases. V lost 3 bases and J lost 3; bases outside the gene matches: 7. Germline CDR1 reads LGHNA; CDR2 reads YNFKEQ. The CDR3 length is 15 residues.

The table lists this clonotype with many counts. The genes are TRBV20-1 and TRBJ2-1; TRBD2 agrees at 7 bases. The germline CDR1 and CDR2 sequences are DFQATT and SNEGSKA (reference sequence). J lost 14 bases, V lost 3 bases, and 19 bases had no gene match. The CDR3 is 15 residues long. The CDR3 loop is CSASSGGLGGSEEFF. As DNA, the CDR3 is TGCAGTGCTAGTTCCGGAGGCCTGGGAGGGAGCGAGGAGTTCTTC.

This clonotype came up many times. The gene calls are TRBV6-5 and TRBJ2-7; D may be TRBD1 (5 bases). CDR3 length equals 15 residues. Germline loops: CDR1 MNHEY, CDR2 SVGAGI. V lost 5 bases and J lost 2, with 16 bases in between. The CDR3 region is CASSRRETAAYEQYF. The CDR3 bases are TGTGCCAGCAGTCGAAGAGAGACAGCTGCCTACGAGCAGTACTTC.

J is TRBJ2-5 and V is TRBV3-1, with a possible D match to TRBD1 (6 bases). Trimming took 3 bases from V and 3 from J, leaving 11 bases between them. The germline V gene has CDR1 LGHDT and CDR2 YNNKEL (reference sequence). The CDR3 covers 14 residues. The CDR3 DNA follows: TGTGCCAGCAGCCACTTAAACAGGGAAGAGACCCAGTACTTC. Protein product: CASSHLNREETQYF.

The V call is TRBV4-3, the J call TRBJ1-2; D is perhaps TRBD1 (6 bases). The CDR3 extends over 16 amino acids. V lost 1 base and J 2 bases, leaving 14 bases between the germline ends. The germline V gene has CDR1 LGHNA and CDR2 YSLEER. CDR3 protein: CASSQGQGGNNYGYTF. CDR3 DNA sequence: TGCGCCAGCAGCCAAGGTCAAGGGGGGAACAACTATGGCTACACCTTC.

This clonotype was detected a few times. The gene calls are TRBV19 and TRBJ2-1; 7 bases align to TRBD1. J gave up 9 bases and V 5 bases, and 13 bases lay outside the gene matches. Germline assignment: CDR1 LNHDA and CDR2 SQIVND (reference sequence). There are 15 residues in the CDR3. The CDR3 coding sequence is TGTGCCAGTAGTGTTTCGGGACAGTGGCACGGTGAGCAGTTCTTC. It translates to CASSVSGQWHGEQFF.

The chain couples TRBV29-1 to TRBJ1-2, with TRBD1 identical over 8 bases. The CDR3 covers 11 residues. J lost 7 bases, V lost 7 bases, and 5 bases had no gene match. The V gene's germline CDR1 is SQVTM and CDR2 ANQGSEA. The CDR3 coding sequence is TGCAGCGGAGACAGGGGTAGTGGCTACACCTTC. Translated, it gives CSGDRGSGYTF. The full variable domain, in which reference TRBV29-1 and TRBJ1-2 provide the parts outside the CDR3, is SAVISQKPSRDICQRGTSLTIQCQVDSQVTMMFWYRQQPGQSLTLIATANQGSEATYESGFVIDKFPISRPNLTFSTLTVSNMSPEDSSIYLCSGDRGSGYTFGSGTRLTVV.

This clonotype was recorded many times. This chain links TRBV6-2 or TRBV6-3 with TRBJ2-3, with 7 bases identical to TRBD1. Trimming at V came to 11 bases and at J to 4 bases, leaving 12 bases not matched to a gene. The CDR3 spans 14 residues. Per germline, CDR1 MNHEY and CDR2 SVGEGT. CDR3 sequence reads: CALGGAGGADTQYF. In nucleotides, the CDR3 is TGTGCCTTAGGTGGGGCAGGGGGAGCAGATACGCAGTATTTT.

There are many counts of this clonotype. This sequence joins TRBV12-5 and TRBJ1-6; no clear D. Germline loops: CDR1 LGHNT, CDR2 FRNRAP. V was clipped by 3 bases and J by 16 bases, with 16 bases between them. The CDR3 runs 13 residues. The CDR3 sequence is CASGFDLGRTLHF. CDR3 DNA sequence: TGTGCTAGTGGTTTCGACCTTGGACGCACTCTCCACTTT.

With regard to this clonotype: A read error may produce the germline difference seen at one junction end. This CDR3 is CASTERHSSYEQYF. As DNA, the CDR3 is TGTGCCAGCACTGAAAGGCACAGCTCCTACGAGCAGTACTTC. The J gene is TRBJ2-7, the V gene TRBV6-1, with no clear D. Per germline, CDR1 MNHNS and CDR2 SASEGT. The length of the CDR3 is 14 residues.

This clonotype appeared a few times. The chain couples TRBV29-1 to TRBJ2-3; possible D gene TRBD2, 6 bases. The germline V and J ends were trimmed by 5 bases and 3 bases, with 15 bases remaining between them. The CDR3 has 14 amino acids. Germline assignment: CDR1 SQVTM and CDR2 ANQGSEA. In DNA, the CDR3 is TGCAGCGTTCATCCCGGGGGTGGGACAGATACGCAGTATTTT. Translating gives CSVHPGGGTDTQYF.

This clonotype was seen at least ten times. The chain joins TRBV9 to TRBJ2-3; D possibly matches TRBD1 or TRBD2 (5 bases each). The V end was cut by 0 bases, the J end by 6 bases, with 29 bases between. The CDR3 has 20 amino acids. Germline V gives CDR1 SGDLS, CDR2 YYNGEE. CDR3 protein: CASSVDVGRASGVPGDTQYF. CDR3 sequence (DNA): TGTGCCAGCAGCGTAGACGTGGGACGTGCGAGCGGCGTCCCGGGGGATACGCAGTATTTT.

The chain couples TRBV29-1 to TRBJ1-4, with 9 bases that match TRBD1. The CDR3 has 13 amino acids. The junction had 5 bases not matched to a gene; V was cut back by 7 bases and J by 5 bases. In germline, CDR1 is SQVTM, CDR2 ANQGSEA. The CDR3 sequence: CSATGTGNEKLFF. The CDR3 bases are TGCAGCGCCACCGGGACAGGGAATGAAAAACTGTTTTTT.

This clonotype was counted many times. The chain combines TRBV4-3 with TRBJ1-4; 7 nucleotides align to TRBD1. The ends lost 1 base at V and 10 bases at J; junction bases unmatched: 9. CDR1 and CDR2 from the germline V gene are LGHNA and YSLEER. This CDR3 is built from 15 residues. The CDR3 sequence is CASSQAGRGLGKLFF. The CDR3 DNA is TGCGCCAGCAGCCAAGCCGGCAGGGGGTTGGGAAAACTGTTTTTT.

This chain's CDR3 is CSVGGQPYEQYF. In DNA form, the CDR3 reads TGCAGCGTTGGGGGACAGCCCTACGAGCAGTACTTC. This chain connects TRBV29-1 to TRBJ2-7; TRBD1 aligns across 7 bases. The junction had 2 bases not matched to a gene; V was cut back by 4 bases and J by 2 bases. This CDR3 is built from 12 residues. The germline gives CDR1 SQVTM, CDR2 ANQGSEA.

This chain links TRBV6-5 with TRBJ2-7; D possibly corresponds to TRBD1 (5 bases). Germline CDR1 reads MNHEY; CDR2 reads SVGAGI. V gave up 6 bases and J gave up 3 bases, with 15 bases separating them. The CDR3 covers 14 residues. CDR3 coding DNA: TGTGCCAGCAGACGGCCCGGCCAGGGCTACGAGCAGTACTTC. Translating gives CASRRPGQGYEQYF.

This clonotype turned up a few times. The chain recombines TRBV10-3 with TRBJ2-7; either TRBD1 or TRBD2 may fit D (7 bases each). The CDR3 consists of 15 residues. V lost 11 bases and J lost 2, with 22 bases in between. Germline CDR1 is ENHRY and CDR2 is SYGVKD. The CDR3 loop is CASQGWEGAPYEQYF. CDR3 bases: TGTGCCTCCCAGGGATGGGAGGGGGCTCCCTACGAGCAGTACTTC.

This clonotype was counted ten times or more. The chain carries TRBV2 and TRBJ2-1, with D perhaps TRBD1 or TRBD2 (5 bases each). There are 14 residues in the CDR3. Deletions cut 6 bases from V and 6 bases from J, with 15 bases between. Germline V gives CDR1 SNHLY, CDR2 FYNNEI. The CDR3, as DNA: TGTGCCAGCAGCCGAGGGGCATTCATCAATGAGCAGTTCTTC. Protein sequence: CASSRGAFINEQFF.

This clonotype has a count of ten or more. The chain joins TRBV29-1 to TRBJ2-5; TRBD1 matches at 9 bases. The CDR3 runs to 13 residues. Germline V lookup: CDR1 SQVTM, CDR2 ANQGSEA. Trimming at V came to 7 bases and at J to 5 bases, leaving 8 bases not matched to a gene. The CDR3 region has the DNA TGCAGCGCTACAGGGGGCGCGGGGGAGACCCAGTACTTC. Translation gives CSATGGAGETQYF.

This clonotype was counted ten times or more. The chain employs TRBV6-2 or TRBV6-3 and TRBJ1-2; D is possibly TRBD1 (5 bases). In germline, CDR1 is MNHEY, CDR2 SVGEGT. V was pared by 4 bases and J by 7 bases, with 25 bases between. The CDR3 extends over 17 amino acids. The CDR3 region has the DNA TGTGCCAGCAGTTTTCAAGTCCGGGACGCGTTCGCGGTTGGCTACACCTTC. Translating it yields CASSFQVRDAFAVGYTF.